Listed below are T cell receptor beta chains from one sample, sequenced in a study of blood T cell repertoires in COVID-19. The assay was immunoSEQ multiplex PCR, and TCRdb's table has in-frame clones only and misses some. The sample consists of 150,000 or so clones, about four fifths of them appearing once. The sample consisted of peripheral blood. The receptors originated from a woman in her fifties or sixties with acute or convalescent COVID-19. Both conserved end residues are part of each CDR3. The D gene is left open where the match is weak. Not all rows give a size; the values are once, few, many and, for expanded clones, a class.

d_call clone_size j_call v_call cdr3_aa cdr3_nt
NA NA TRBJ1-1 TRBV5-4 CASSLQNTEAFF TGTGCCAGCAGCTTACAGAACACTGAAGCTTTCTTT
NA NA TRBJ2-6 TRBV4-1 CASSQEERGLPSGANVLTF TGCGCCAGCAGCCAGGAAGAGAGGGGACTGCCCTCTGGGGCCAACGTCCTGACTTTC
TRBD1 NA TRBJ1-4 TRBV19 CASSPGTGVSTNEKLFF TGTGCCAGTAGTCCCGGGACAGGGGTTTCAACTAATGAAAAACTGTTTTTT
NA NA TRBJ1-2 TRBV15 CATSRISTGNYGYTF TGTGCCACCAGCAGAATTTCGACAGGCAACTATGGCTACACCTTC
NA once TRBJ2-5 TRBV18 CASSRQQETQYF TGTGCCAGCTCACGACAGCAAGAGACCCAGTACTTC
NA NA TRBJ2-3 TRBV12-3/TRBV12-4 CASEGFSDTQYF TGTGCCAGCGAGGGTTTTTCAGATACGCAGTATTTT
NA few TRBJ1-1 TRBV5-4 CASRRDTVMNTEAFF TGTGCCAGCAGACGGGACACCGTTATGAACACTGAAGCTTTCTTT
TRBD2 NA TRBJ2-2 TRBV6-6 CASSPRLAGAKTGELFF TGTGCCAGCAGTCCCCGACTAGCGGGAGCCAAAACCGGGGAGCTGTTTTTT
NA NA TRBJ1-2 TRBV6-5 CASSYSKTVEWDGYTF TGTGCCAGCAGTTACTCGAAAACAGTAGAATGGGATGGCTACACCTTC
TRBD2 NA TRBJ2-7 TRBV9 CASSASSGSLHEQYF TGTGCCAGCAGCGCTTCTAGCGGGAGTCTCCACGAGCAGTACTTC
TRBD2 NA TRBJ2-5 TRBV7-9 CASSLGQLAGVSETQYF TGTGCCAGCAGCTTAGGACAACTAGCGGGAGTCTCAGAGACCCAGTACTTC
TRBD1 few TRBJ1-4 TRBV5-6 CASSLRGPEKLFF TGTGCCAGCAGCTTGAGGGGGCCTGAAAAACTGTTTTTT
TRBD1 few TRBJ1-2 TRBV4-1 CASSQVYSPGGTGSNYGYTF TGCGCCAGCAGCCAAGTATACTCACCCGGAGGGACAGGGTCTAACTATGGCTACACCTTC
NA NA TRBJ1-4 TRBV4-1 CASSQGLGTLEEKLFF TGCGCCAGCAGCCAAGGCCTCGGGACACTCGAGGAAAAACTGTTTTTT
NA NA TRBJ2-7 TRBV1 CTSSQDGRGSFSYEQYF TGCACCAGCAGCCAAGATGGGCGCGGGAGCTTCTCCTACGAGCAGTACTTC
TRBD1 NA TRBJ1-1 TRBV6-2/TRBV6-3 CASSYHRGRIADTEAFF TGTGCCAGCAGTTACCACAGGGGGCGCATCGCGGACACTGAAGCTTTCTTT
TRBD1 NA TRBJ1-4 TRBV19 CASSVDRHNEKLFF TGTGCCAGTAGTGTGGACAGGCATAATGAAAAACTGTTTTTT
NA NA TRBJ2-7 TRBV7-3 CASNPNGVGEQYF TGTGCCAGCAACCCTAACGGGGTCGGTGAGCAGTACTTC
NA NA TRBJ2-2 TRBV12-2 CASRLAGAGDTGELFF TGTGCAAGTCGCTTAGCGGGCGCGGGAGACACCGGGGAGCTGTTTTTT
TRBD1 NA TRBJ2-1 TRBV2 CASYKGANSYNEQFF TGTGCCAGCTATAAGGGGGCGAACTCCTACAATGAGCAGTTCTTC
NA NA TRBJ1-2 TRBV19 CASSKAGGSIYGYTF TGTGCCAGTAGCAAGGCCGGCGGCAGTATTTATGGCTACACCTTC
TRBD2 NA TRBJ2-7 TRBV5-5 CASRLAGRSYEQYF TGTGCCAGTCGACTAGCGGGGCGCTCCTACGAGCAGTACTTC
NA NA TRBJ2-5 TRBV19 CASSGGGLQETQYF TGTGCCAGTAGTGGTGGGGGACTCCAAGAGACCCAGTACTTC
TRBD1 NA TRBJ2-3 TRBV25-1 CASSELRQGTQYF TGTGCCAGCAGTGAACTAAGACAGGGCACGCAGTATTTT
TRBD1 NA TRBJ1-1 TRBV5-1 CASSLAGTERHTEAFF TGCGCCAGCAGCTTGGCCGGGACAGAGAGACACACTGAAGCTTTCTTT
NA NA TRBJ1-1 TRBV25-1 CASSEYNLVRAGNTEAFF TGTGCCAGCAGTGAATATAATTTAGTCCGTGCGGGGAACACTGAAGCTTTCTTT
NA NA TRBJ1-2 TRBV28 CASNIDRSYGYTF TGTGCCAGCAATATTGACCGGAGCTATGGCTACACCTTC
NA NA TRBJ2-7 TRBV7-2 CASRLVYEQYF TGTGCCAGCAGACTAGTGTACGAGCAGTACTTC
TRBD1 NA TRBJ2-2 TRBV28 CASIWTGGVGGELFF TGTGCCAGCATTTGGACAGGGGGCGTAGGCGGGGAGCTGTTTTTT
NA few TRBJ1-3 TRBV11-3 CASSYSPTGYSGNTIYF TGTGCCAGCAGCTACTCTCCGACGGGTTACTCTGGAAACACCATATATTTT
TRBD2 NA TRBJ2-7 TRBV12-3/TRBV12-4 CASSPSGGSEQYF TGTGCCAGCAGCCCCAGCGGGGGCAGCGAGCAGTACTTC
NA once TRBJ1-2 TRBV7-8 CASSFRVSYGYTF TGTGCCAGCAGCTTCAGGGTGAGCTATGGCTACACCTTC
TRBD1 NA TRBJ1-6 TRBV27 CASSLGQAGGNSPLHF TGTGCCAGCAGTCTTGGACAGGCAGGGGGTAATTCACCCCTCCACTTT
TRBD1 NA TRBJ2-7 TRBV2 CASTPQAGGAYEQYF TGTGCCAGCACTCCTCAGGCAGGGGGCGCCTACGAGCAGTACTTC
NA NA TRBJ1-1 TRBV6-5 CASSHRGTEAFF TGTGCCAGCAGTCACCGGGGCACTGAAGCTTTCTTT
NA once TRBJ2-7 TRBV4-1 CASSQDRIDSSYEQYF TGCGCCAGCAGCCAAGACCGGATAGACAGCTCCTACGAGCAGTACTTC
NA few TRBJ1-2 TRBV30 CAWSGGLGNGYTF TGTGCCTGGAGCGGGGGGCTGGGGAATGGCTACACCTTC
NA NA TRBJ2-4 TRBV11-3 CASSRDLVAKNIQYF TGTGCCAGCAGCCGCGATCTGGTTGCCAAAAACATTCAGTACTTC
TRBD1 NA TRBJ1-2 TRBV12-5 CASGPGTDTFGYTF TGTGCTAGTGGCCCCGGGACAGATACTTTTGGCTACACCTTC
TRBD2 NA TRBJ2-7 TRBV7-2 CASSARLASYEQYF TGTGCCAGCAGCGCTAGACTAGCTTCCTACGAGCAGTACTTC
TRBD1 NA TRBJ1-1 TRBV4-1 CASRWDRDGGTEAFF TGCGCCAGCAGATGGGACAGGGACGGGGGCACTGAAGCTTTCTTT
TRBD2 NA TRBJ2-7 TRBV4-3 CASSRERGRSYEQYF TGCGCCAGCAGCCGAGAGCGGGGGAGATCCTACGAGCAGTACTTC
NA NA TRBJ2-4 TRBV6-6 CASSYRPGYKNIQYF TGTGCCAGCAGTTACCGTCCAGGCTACAAAAACATTCAGTACTTC